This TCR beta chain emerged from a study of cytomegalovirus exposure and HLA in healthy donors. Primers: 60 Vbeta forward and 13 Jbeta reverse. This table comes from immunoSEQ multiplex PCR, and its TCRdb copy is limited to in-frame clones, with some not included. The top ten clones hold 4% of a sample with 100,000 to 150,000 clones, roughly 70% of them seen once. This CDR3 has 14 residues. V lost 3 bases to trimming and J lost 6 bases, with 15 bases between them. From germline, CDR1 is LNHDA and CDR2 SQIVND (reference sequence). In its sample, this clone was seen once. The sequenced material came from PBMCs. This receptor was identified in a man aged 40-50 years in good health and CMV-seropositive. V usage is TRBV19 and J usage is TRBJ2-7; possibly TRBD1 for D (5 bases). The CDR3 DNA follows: TGTGCCAGTAGTATGGAACAGGTTACCTCCGAGCAGTACTTC. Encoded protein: CASSMEQVTSEQYF.